This TCR beta chain was found in a study of shared clonotypes between healthy human individuals. The study, taken as a whole, reports: Sampling included only blood; tissue repertoires likely differ.

Comments on this clone: The antigen is unknown.

Assay runs were performed at deep level. In the original processing: ImmunoSEQ sequences covered only the junction and lacked quality scores; filtering therefore differed. Method: immunoSEQ multiplex PCR; TCRdb's copy keeps in-frame clones and lacks some. V and J calls and clone size are as listed in that table; D and trimming were resolved from the DNA. The data hold about 480,000 clones, with 79% observed a single time. Per the germline V gene, CDR1 is SGHAT and CDR2 is FQNNGV. The CDR3 is 16 residues long. Specimen: PBMCs. J is TRBJ2-5 and V is TRBV11-2, with 7 bases aligning to TRBD2. The tail of the sequence fits TRBJ2-7 better, so the J call may be wrong. This receptor was identified in a woman aged 40 to 49 in good health. Some clones in this sample may be carry-over from other donors' samples. The CDR3 sequence is CASSLRFGGSSYEQYF. The CDR3 region has the DNA TGTGCCAGCAGCTTAAGATTCGGCGGGAGCTCCTACGAGCAGTACTTC.